This passage covers 28 T cell receptor beta chains from one sample sequenced in a study of blood T cell repertoires in COVID-19. Clones were sequenced by immunoSEQ multiplex PCR, and TCRdb holds only the in-frame ones, with some missing. Of about 200,000 clones listed, 88% are singletons. The sequencing sample was made of peripheral blood. These receptors originate from a man aged 18 to 35 with active or convalescent COVID-19.

The chain employs TRBV7-2 and TRBJ2-3, with TRBD2 identical over 8 bases. This CDR3 region has 16 residues. J gave up 6 bases and V 5 bases, and 13 bases lay outside the gene matches. Germline V lookup: CDR1 SGHTA, CDR2 FQGNSA. The chain's CDR3 is CASSHHLAGPGDTQYF. The CDR3 nucleotides are TGTGCCAGCAGCCACCACTTAGCGGGACCGGGTGATACGCAGTATTTT.

The genes are TRBV6-5 and TRBJ2-3, with TRBD2 identical over 7 bases. The germline gives CDR1 MNHEY, CDR2 SVGAGI. CDR3 length equals 14 residues. The V and J ends lost 7 bases and 2 bases, in that order; junction bases with no gene match: 6. The CDR3 loop is CASTLRLATDTQYF. In nucleotides, the CDR3 is TGTGCCAGCACACTAAGACTAGCCACAGATACGCAGTATTTT.

The V gene is TRBV6-1, the J gene TRBJ1-2; 7 nucleotides align to TRBD1. V shed 3 bases, J shed 8 bases, and the junction held 6 bases outside the gene matches. Germline V gene sequence: CDR1 MNHNS, CDR2 SASEGT. The length of the CDR3 is 13 residues. CDR3 loop: CASSDRQGNGYTF. The CDR3 DNA is TGTGCCAGCAGTGACCGACAGGGAAACGGCTACACCTTC.

With respect to this clone: This specimen includes other DNA sequences encoding the same CDR3. This chain links TRBV7-3 with TRBJ1-1; D uncertain. This CDR3 comprises 13 residues. Trimming stripped 0 bases from V and 0 bases from J, with 2 bases between. Germline V gives CDR1 SGHTA, CDR2 FQGTGA. The CDR3 is CASSLTVNTEAFF. CDR3 sequence (DNA): TGTGCCAGCAGCTTAACCGTGAACACTGAAGCTTTCTTT. Variable domain in full (rest from reference TRBV7-3 and TRBJ1-1): GAGVSQTPSNKVTEKGKYVELRCDPISGHTALYWYRQSLGQGPEFLIYFQGTGAADDSGLPNDRFFAVRPEGSVSTLKIQRTERGDSAVYLCASSLTVNTEAFFGQGTRLTVV.

CDR3 DNA sequence: TGTGCCAGCAGCCACCAACTTGACAGATTCTACGAGCAGTACTTC. Translation: CASSHQLDRFYEQYF. J is TRBJ2-7 and V is TRBV3-1 (or the pseudogene TRBV3-2), with D perhaps TRBD1 (5 bases). Germline V CDR1 and CDR2: LGHDT, YNNKEL (reference sequence). Between the trimmed V and J ends, which lost 3 bases and 3 bases, there was a span of 15 bases. This CDR3 region has 15 residues.

The gene calls are TRBV14 and TRBJ2-1; 7 positions agree with TRBD1. The CDR3 sequence is 15 residues long. Germline values: CDR1 SGHDN, CDR2 FVKESK. V was pared by 4 bases and J by 5 bases, with 8 bases of the junction left unmatched. In DNA, the CDR3 is TGTGCCAGCAGCCTTTACAGGGGACCCAACAATGAGCAGTTCTTC. Translated: CASSLYRGPNNEQFF.

This chain links TRBV28 with TRBJ2-1; D is unclear. V was pared by 7 bases and J by 7 bases, with 14 bases between. CDR3 length: 13 amino acids. Germline V CDR1 and CDR2: MDHEN, SYDVKM. The CDR3 loop reads CASTPPNRNEQFF. CDR3 sequence (DNA): TGTGCCAGCACCCCGCCGAATAGAAATGAGCAGTTCTTC.

The CDR3 DNA follows: TGTGCCAGCAGTCATGGACAGTACTATGGCTACACCTTC. Residues: CASSHGQYYGYTF. The rearrangement links TRBV27 to TRBJ1-2, with a weak D call TRBD1 (6 bases). The CDR3 covers 13 residues. Germline CDR1 MNHEY, CDR2 SMNVEV (reference sequence). Trimming took off 5 bases at V and 3 bases at J, with 10 bases between the two ends.

The chain uses TRBV5-1 and TRBJ2-5; 9 bases align to TRBD2. Germline V lookup: CDR1 SGHRS, CDR2 YFSETQ. There are 14 residues in the CDR3. Trimming cost V 3 bases and J 5 bases; bases outside gene matches: 5. The CDR3 bases are TGCGCCAGCAGCTCGGGACTAGCCGCGGAGACCCAGTACTTC. Its translation: CASSSGLAAETQYF.

The chain joins TRBV6-2 or TRBV6-3 to TRBJ1-5, with D maybe TRBD1 (6 bases). The length of the CDR3 is 16 residues. V lost 4 bases, J lost 0 bases, and 13 bases lay in between. Looked up from germline, CDR1 is MNHEY and CDR2 is SVGEGT. The DNA of the CDR3 is TGTGCCAGCAGTTCCACAGGGATCGGTAGCAATCAGCCCCAGCATTTT. Protein sequence: CASSSTGIGSNQPQHF.

CDR3 nucleotide sequence: TGCGCCAGCAGAACGGACAGGCAGAACACTGAAGCTTTCTTT. Translating gives CASRTDRQNTEAFF. The V gene is TRBV10-2, the J gene TRBJ1-1; 7 bases fit TRBD1. Germline values: CDR1 WSHSY, CDR2 SAAADI. V trimming: 6 bases; J trimming: 1 base; junction bases outside the gene matches: 5. The CDR3 loop spans 14 amino acids.

The chain carries TRBV3-1 (or the pseudogene TRBV3-2) and TRBJ2-2; possibly TRBD1 for D (5 bases). CDR3 size: 16 residues. V lost 1 base and J lost 4, with 13 bases in between. The germline V gene encodes CDR1 LGHDT and CDR2 YNNKEL (reference sequence). CDR3 region: CASSQAPGRFTGELFF. For the CDR3, the DNA is TGTGCCAGCAGCCAAGCTCCAGGGCGGTTCACCGGGGAGCTGTTTTTT.

The V gene is TRBV30, the J gene TRBJ1-2; 9 nucleotides line up with TRBD1. The V and J ends lost 1 base and 8 bases, in that order; junction bases with no gene match: 5. Germline V lookup: CDR1 GTSNPN, CDR2 SVGIG (reference sequence). The CDR3 contains 13 residues. In nucleotides, the CDR3 is TGTGCCTGGAGTGCCCGGACAGGGGTAGGCTACACCTTC. As protein: CAWSARTGVGYTF.

This chain uses TRBV6-5 with TRBJ2-7, with TRBD2 identical over 10 bases. Germline loops: CDR1 MNHEY, CDR2 SVGAGI. The CDR3 totals 15 residues. The trim removed 5 bases at V and 3 bases at J, leaving 7 bases unmatched. CDR3 residues: CASSTYRTSGYEQYF. In DNA, the CDR3 is TGTGCCAGCAGTACGTACCGGACTAGCGGCTACGAGCAGTACTTC.

Comments on this clone: The same CDR3 arises from other DNA sequences in this sample as well. The V and J genes are TRBV12-3 or TRBV12-4 and TRBJ1-1, with D possibly matching TRBD1 (6 bases). V was trimmed by 3 bases and J by 4 bases, leaving 9 bases between them. There are 13 residues in the CDR3. In DNA form, the CDR3 reads TGTGCCAGCAGTTTCGAAGGGGGCACTGAAGCTTTCTTT. Translation gives CASSFEGGTEAFF.

The chain carries TRBV5-8 and TRBJ2-1, with 10 positions matching TRBD2. The trim removed 5 bases at V and 6 bases at J, leaving 14 bases unmatched. Germline V gene sequence: CDR1 SGHTS, CDR2 YDEGEE. The CDR3 covers 17 residues. CDR3 sequence (DNA): TGTGCCAGCAGACCAATTGGGCTAGCGGGAGCCCTCAATGAGCAGTTCTTC. This translates into CASRPIGLAGALNEQFF.

This clone was counted a single time. This chain connects TRBV29-1 to TRBJ1-6; D is ambiguous. The germline V and J ends were trimmed by 4 bases and 7 bases, with 8 bases remaining between them. The CDR3 runs to 12 residues. The germline CDR1 and CDR2 sequences are SQVTM and ANQGSEA. The CDR3: CSVGGENSPLHF. For the CDR3, the DNA is TGCAGCGTTGGGGGAGAGAATTCACCCCTCCACTTT.

The chain uses TRBV7-9 and TRBJ2-2, with 10 bases identical to TRBD1. This CDR3 region has 16 residues. Germline CDR1 is SEHNR and CDR2 is FQNEAQ (reference sequence). Unmatched junction bases numbered 5, after V lost 1 base and J lost 6 bases. This CDR3 is CASSLVGTGASGELFF. CDR3 bases: TGTGCCAGCAGCTTAGTGGGGACAGGGGCCTCCGGGGAGCTGTTTTTT.

This clone was recorded a few times. The J gene is TRBJ1-5, the V gene TRBV28; 7 bases agree with TRBD1. Germline values: CDR1 MDHEN, CDR2 SYDVKM. There are 15 residues in the CDR3. V lost 6 bases, J lost 3 bases, and 8 bases stayed unmatched. The CDR3: CASSSGQVDNQPQHF. In DNA form, the CDR3 reads TGTGCCAGCAGCTCCGGACAGGTAGACAATCAGCCCCAGCATTTT.

The chain has TRBV5-1 and TRBJ2-7; 10 bases match TRBD1. CDR3 length: 15 amino acids. Germline V gene sequence: CDR1 SGHRS, CDR2 YFSETQ. V lost 5 bases, J lost 4 bases, and 9 bases stayed unmatched. CDR3 in DNA: TGCGCCAGCAGGCTAGACAGGGGGCTTCAGTACGAGCAGTACTTC. It yields the protein CASRLDRGLQYEQYF. Combining the CDR3 with reference TRBV5-1 and TRBJ2-7 gives the whole variable domain KAGVTQTPRYLIKTRGQQVTLSCSPISGHRSVSWYQQTPGQGLQFLFEYFSETQRNKGNFPGRFSGRQFSNSRSEMNVSTLELGDSALYLCASRLDRGLQYEQYFGPGTRLTVT.

V gene TRBV4-2 combines with J gene TRBJ2-3; D perhaps matches TRBD2 (7 bases). This CDR3 is 17 amino acids long. Germline-derived CDR1 and CDR2 are LGHNA and YNFKEQ. Trimming shortened V by 2 bases and J by 0 bases, and 15 bases separated the two germline ends. Written as DNA, the CDR3 is TGTGCCAGCAGCCAAACTGGGGGGGCGGGAAGCACAGATACGCAGTATTTT. This gives the protein CASSQTGGAGSTDTQYF.

The chain employs TRBV18 and TRBJ2-2; 9 nucleotides match TRBD1. Germline CDR1 and CDR2: KGHSH and LQKENI. This CDR3 contains 17 residues. Trimming took 3 bases from V and 2 from J; bases not matched to a gene: 7. The CDR3 DNA sequence: TGTGCCAGCTCACCTACGAGGACAGGGGTCAACACCGGGGAGCTGTTTTTT. Its protein product is CASSPTRTGVNTGELFF. The full variable domain, rest sourced from reference TRBV18 and TRBJ2-2, is NAGVMQNPRHLVRRRGQEARLRCSPMKGHSHVYWYRQLPEEGLKFMVYLQKENIIDESGMPKERFSAEFPKEGPSILRIQQVVRGDSAAYFCASSPTRTGVNTGELFFGEGSRLTVL.

The V and J genes are TRBV11-2 and TRBJ2-1; possibly TRBD2 for D (6 bases). The CDR3 is 16 amino acids. The V gene lost 4 bases and the J gene lost 2 bases, with 15 bases spanning the gap. Germline V gene data show CDR1 as SGHAT and CDR2 as FQNNGV. The CDR3 reads CASSSGGRGTYNEQFF. The CDR3 nucleotides read TGTGCCAGCAGCTCCGGAGGGCGGGGCACCTACAATGAGCAGTTCTTC.

This sequence joins TRBV12-5 and TRBJ2-7; TRBD1 is a possible D gene (6 bases). Germline CDR1 LGHNT, CDR2 FRNRAP. The CDR3 length is 15 residues. V lost 0 bases and J lost 3, with 12 bases in between. CDR3 protein: CASGLVLGRGYEQYF. In DNA form, the CDR3 reads TGTGCTAGTGGTTTGGTACTGGGCAGGGGCTACGAGCAGTACTTC.

The chain combines TRBV19 with TRBJ2-3, with 8 bases fitting TRBD1. J lost 1 base, V lost 3 bases, and 3 bases had no gene match. Germline-derived CDR1 and CDR2 are LNHDA and SQIVND (reference sequence). This CDR3 is built from 15 residues. CDR3 residues: CASSIPRGRTDTQYF. The CDR3 DNA sequence: TGTGCCAGTAGTATTCCCAGGGGGCGCACAGATACGCAGTATTTT.

V and J are TRBV30 and TRBJ2-6; 8 bases align to TRBD1. The CDR3 sequence is 16 residues long. Germline-derived CDR1 and CDR2 are GTSNPN and SVGIG (reference sequence). The V and J ends lost 5 bases and 0 bases, in that order; junction bases with no gene match: 6. For the CDR3, the DNA is TGTGCCTGGGACGGGACAGGCTTCTCTGGGGCCAACGTCCTGACTTTC. Translating gives CAWDGTGFSGANVLTF.

This rearrangement joins TRBV9 to TRBJ2-3; tentatively, D is TRBD2 (5 bases). The CDR3 length is 13 residues. Trimming cost V 3 bases and J 4 bases, with 9 bases left between them. CDR1 and CDR2 (germline): SGDLS, YYNGEE. DNA for the CDR3: TGTGCCAGCAGCGCCGGGAATTCAGATACGCAGTATTTT. This encodes CASSAGNSDTQYF.

The V gene is TRBV30, the J gene TRBJ2-5; the match to TRBD2 covers 8 bases. V lost 6 bases and J lost 5; bases outside the gene matches: 14. Germline-derived CDR1 and CDR2 are GTSNPN and SVGIG (reference sequence). The CDR3 loop spans 15 amino acids. The CDR3 region has the DNA TGTGCCTGCCGGTTGTTAGCGGGGCGGGTGGAGACCCAGTACTTC. Translating gives CACRLLAGRVETQYF.